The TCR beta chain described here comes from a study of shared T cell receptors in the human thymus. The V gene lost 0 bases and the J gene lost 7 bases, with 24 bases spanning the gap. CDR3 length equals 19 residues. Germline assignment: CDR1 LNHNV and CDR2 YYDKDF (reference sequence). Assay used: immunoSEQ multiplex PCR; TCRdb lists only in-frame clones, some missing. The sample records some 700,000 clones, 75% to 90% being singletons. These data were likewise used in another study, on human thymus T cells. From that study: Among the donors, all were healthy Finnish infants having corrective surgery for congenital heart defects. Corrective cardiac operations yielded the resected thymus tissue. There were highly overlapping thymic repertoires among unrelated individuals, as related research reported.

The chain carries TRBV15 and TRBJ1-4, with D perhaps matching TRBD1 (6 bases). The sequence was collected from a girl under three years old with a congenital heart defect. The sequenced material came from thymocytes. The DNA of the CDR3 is TGTGCCACCAGCAGAGATCCGCAACACCGACAGGTCTTGGTTGAAAAACTGTTTTTT. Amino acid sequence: CATSRDPQHRQVLVEKLFF. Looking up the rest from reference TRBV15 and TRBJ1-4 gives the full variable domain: DAMVIQNPRYQVTQFGKPVTLSCSQTLNHNVMYWYQQKSSQAPKLLFHYYDKDFNNEADTPDNFQSRRPNTSFCFLDIRSPGLGDTAMYLCATSRDPQHRQVLVEKLFFGSGTQLSVL.